This TCR beta chain was profiled in a study of follicular helper T cells after annual influenza vaccination. On the study more broadly: Blood was drawn on days 0, 7 and 28 after vaccination. Study conclusions and caveats: ICOS+CD38+ cTfh clonality change tracked circulating plasmablast frequency change.

To note about this clone: Its antigen remains unknown.

Survey level resolution was used for TCRB sequencing. Assay used: immunoSEQ multiplex PCR; TCRdb lists only in-frame clones, some missing. The sample yields fewer than 15,000 clones, just under 80% seen once. The sample's time point: 2015-2016 season, pre-vaccination. Vaccine contraindications, substance abuse, HIV/AIDS, active malignancy and active illness excluded donors. CDR1 and CDR2 from the germline V gene are KGHSH and LQKENI. The CDR3 sequence is 16 residues long. J was trimmed by 5 bases and V by 3 bases; bases with no gene match: 10. This chain uses TRBV18 with TRBJ2-7, with 10 bases aligning to TRBD2. The sequence came from an adult who received the influenza vaccine. Sequenced here: CXCR5- memory CD4+ T cells sorted from blood, sampled on the day of influenza vaccination. CDR3 residues: CASSPGVSGGAHEQYF. In DNA, the CDR3 is TGTGCCAGCTCACCCGGGGTGAGCGGGGGGGCCCACGAGCAGTACTTC.